The T cell receptor beta chain under discussion was sequenced for a study of T-cell reconstitution after alpha-beta-depleted transplantation in children. V lost 3 bases, J lost 6 bases, and 9 bases stayed unmatched. CDR3 length: 15 residues. As it was prepared, the TCRbeta library received unique molecular identifiers. One entry per CDR3 protein, called by TCRdb with MiXCR from the PCR reads. In the table there are hundreds of thousands of distinct CDR3 sequences, 18% of which are singletons. This receptor was obtained from a human donor who donated a stem cell graft to a child with acute lymphoblastic leukemia. The chain has TRBV12-3 or TRBV12-4 and TRBJ2-5; 8 bases map to TRBD2. The specimen comprised PBMCs from the stem cell graft donor, sampled from the stem cell graft. CDR3 sequence: CASSFEAGGEKTQYF. CDR3 nucleotides: TGTGCCAGCAGTTTTGAGGCGGGAGGTGAGAAGACCCAGTACTTC.